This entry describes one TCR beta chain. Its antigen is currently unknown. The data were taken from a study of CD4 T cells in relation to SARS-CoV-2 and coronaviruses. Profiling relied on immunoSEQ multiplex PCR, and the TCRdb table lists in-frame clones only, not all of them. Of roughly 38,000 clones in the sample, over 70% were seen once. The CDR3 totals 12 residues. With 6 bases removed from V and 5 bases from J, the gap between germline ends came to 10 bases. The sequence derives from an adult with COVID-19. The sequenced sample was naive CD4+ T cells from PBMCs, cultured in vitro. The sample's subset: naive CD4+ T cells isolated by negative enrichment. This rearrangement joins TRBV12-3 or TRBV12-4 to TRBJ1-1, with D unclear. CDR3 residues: CASRYGTTEAFF. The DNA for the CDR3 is TGTGCCAGCAGATATGGAACTACTGAAGCTTTCTTT.